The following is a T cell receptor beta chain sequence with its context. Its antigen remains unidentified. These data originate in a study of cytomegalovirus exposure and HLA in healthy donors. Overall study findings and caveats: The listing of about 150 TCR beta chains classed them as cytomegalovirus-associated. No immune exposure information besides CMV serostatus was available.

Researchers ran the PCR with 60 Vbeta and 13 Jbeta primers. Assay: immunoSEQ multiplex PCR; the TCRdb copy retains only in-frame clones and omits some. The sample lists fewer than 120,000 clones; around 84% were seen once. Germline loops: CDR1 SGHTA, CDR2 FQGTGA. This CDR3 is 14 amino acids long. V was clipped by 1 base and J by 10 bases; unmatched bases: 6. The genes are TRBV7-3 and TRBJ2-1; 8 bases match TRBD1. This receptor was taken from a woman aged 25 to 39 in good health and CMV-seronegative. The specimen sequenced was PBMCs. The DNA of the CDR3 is TGTGCCAGCAGCTTAAGCAGGGGGCAAGGCGAGCAGTTCTTC. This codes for CASSLSRGQGEQFF. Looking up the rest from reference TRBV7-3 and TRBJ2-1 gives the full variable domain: GAGVSQTPSNKVTEKGKYVELRCDPISGHTALYWYRQSLGQGPEFLIYFQGTGAADDSGLPNDRFFAVRPEGSVSTLKIQRTERGDSAVYLCASSLSRGQGEQFFGPGTRLTVL.